This TCR beta chain was sequenced in a study of shared clonotypes between healthy human individuals. Assay used: immunoSEQ multiplex PCR; TCRdb lists only in-frame clones, some missing. The repertoire holds around 690,000 clones, with around 91% as singletons. This clonotype originated in a man between 18 and 35 years old in good health. Some clones in this sample may be carry-over from other donors' samples. Sequencing was performed on memory CD8+ T cells from PBMCs. The sample's subset: CD45RO+ cells pooled with CCR7-negative TemRA cells.

The CDR3 DNA reads TGTGCCAGCAGTGAATGGAGTCGCCCGGGACCTTACTCCTACAATGAGCAGTTCTTC. This gives the protein CASSEWSRPGPYSYNEQFF. The V gene is TRBV2, the J gene TRBJ2-1; D could derive from TRBD1 or TRBD2 (5 bases each). Germline lookup yields CDR1 SNHLY and CDR2 FYNNEI. This CDR3 has 19 residues. V shed 2 bases and J shed 0 bases, with 20 bases lying between them.